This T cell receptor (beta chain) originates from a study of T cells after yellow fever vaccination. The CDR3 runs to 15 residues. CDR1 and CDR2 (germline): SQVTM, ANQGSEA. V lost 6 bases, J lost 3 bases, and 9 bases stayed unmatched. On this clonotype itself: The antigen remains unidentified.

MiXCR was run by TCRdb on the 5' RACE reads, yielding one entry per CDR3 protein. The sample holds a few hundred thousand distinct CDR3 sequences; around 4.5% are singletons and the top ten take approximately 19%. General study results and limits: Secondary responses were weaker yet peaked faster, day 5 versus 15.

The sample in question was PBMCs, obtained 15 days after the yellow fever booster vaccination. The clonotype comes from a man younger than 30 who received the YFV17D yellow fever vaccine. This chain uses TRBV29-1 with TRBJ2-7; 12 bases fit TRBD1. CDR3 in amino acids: CSVAGTGGFGYEQYF. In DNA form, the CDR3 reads TGCAGCGTGGCCGGGACAGGGGGCTTCGGCTACGAGCAGTACTTC.